Following are 13 T cell receptor beta chains from one sample sequenced in a study of blood T cell repertoires in COVID-19. The assay was immunoSEQ multiplex PCR, and TCRdb's table has in-frame clones only and misses some. The sample has about 460,000 clones, approximately 86% seen once. Sequencing was done on a sample of PBMCs or T cells enriched from blood (not recorded which). All receptors come from a woman aged 60-70 years who had recovered from COVID-19.

The chain has TRBV24-1 and TRBJ2-3; 9 bases line up with TRBD1. Germline V gives CDR1 KGHDR, CDR2 SFDVKD. The CDR3 is made up of 18 amino acids. Unmatched junction bases numbered 12, after V lost 3 bases and J lost 3 bases. In DNA, the CDR3 is TGTGCCACCAGTGATCCACCGGGACAGGGTTCTGGTACAGATACGCAGTATTTT. The encoded protein is CATSDPPGQGSGTDTQYF.

This sequence joins TRBV5-1 and TRBJ1-4; weak D call: TRBD1 (5 bases). Trimming left V 4 bases short and J 0 bases short, with 13 bases between. CDR3 length equals 16 residues. Germline CDR1 SGHRS, CDR2 YFSETQ. The CDR3 region has the DNA TGCGCCAGCAGCCCCACGGGAGGGGCAACTAATGAAAAACTGTTTTTT. Translating gives CASSPTGGATNEKLFF. Combining the CDR3 with reference TRBV5-1 and TRBJ1-4 gives the whole variable domain KAGVTQTPRYLIKTRGQQVTLSCSPISGHRSVSWYQQTPGQGLQFLFEYFSETQRNKGNFPGRFSGRQFSNSRSEMNVSTLELGDSALYLCASSPTGGATNEKLFFGSGTQLSVL.

This clone was seen only once. The rearrangement uses TRBV6-4 and TRBJ2-7, with a tentative D call TRBD2 (5 bases). The CDR3 sequence is 14 residues long. The ends were cut back, 0 bases at V and 0 bases at J, with 6 bases in the middle. Germline CDR1 MRHNA, CDR2 SNTAGT. The CDR3 DNA follows: TGTGCCAGCAGTGACTCCGGGGACTCCTACGAGCAGTACTTC. This sequence encodes CASSDSGDSYEQYF.

The chain is built from TRBV6-5 and TRBJ1-1, with a tentative D call TRBD1 (5 bases). Looked up from germline, CDR1 is MNHEY and CDR2 is SVGAGI. The V end was cut by 3 bases, the J end by 4 bases, with 18 bases between. The CDR3 covers 16 residues. As DNA, the CDR3 is TGTGCCAGCAGTTATTCATTCACAGGAATGGTCACTGAAGCTTTCTTT. This sequence encodes CASSYSFTGMVTEAFF.

This chain joins TRBV6-6 and TRBJ2-2; maybe TRBD1 (5 bases). CDR1 and CDR2 from the germline V gene are MNHNY and SVGAGI (reference sequence). The CDR3 extends over 16 amino acids. Trimming pared 7 bases from V and 3 bases from J, leaving 18 bases between. The CDR3 is CASIQGDFGYTGELFF. The CDR3 coding sequence is TGTGCCAGCATCCAAGGGGATTTCGGGTACACCGGGGAGCTGTTTTTT.

The genes are TRBV6-5 and TRBJ1-3, with D unresolved. From germline, CDR1 is MNHEY and CDR2 SVGAGI. The CDR3 runs 14 residues. Trimming shortened V by 0 bases and J by 4 bases, and 7 bases separated the two germline ends. For the CDR3, the DNA is TGTGCCAGCAGTTACTCGTCGTTCGGAAACACCATATATTTT. Its translation is CASSYSSFGNTIYF.

The chain employs TRBV19 and TRBJ2-7; a possible D gene is TRBD2 (5 bases). The CDR3 totals 14 residues. Germline assignment: CDR1 LNHDA and CDR2 SQIVND (reference sequence). V was trimmed by 3 bases and J by 3 bases, leaving 12 bases between them. The CDR3 is CASSMSLGSYEQYF. The CDR3 region has the DNA TGTGCCAGTAGTATGTCCCTAGGGAGCTACGAGCAGTACTTC.

This clone showed up just once. The V and J genes are TRBV2 and TRBJ1-5, with 7 bases lining up with TRBD1. Germline CDR1 and CDR2: SNHLY and FYNNEI. The CDR3 length is 15 residues. With V trimmed by 7 bases and J by 0 bases, 6 bases remained unmatched. DNA for the CDR3: TGTGCCAGCACTCCCGGGACAGATAGCAATCAGCCCCAGCATTTT. The encoded protein is CASTPGTDSNQPQHF.

The J gene is TRBJ1-2, the V gene TRBV27, with 8 bases lining up with TRBD1. V lost 6 bases to trimming and J lost 7 bases; unmatched junction nucleotides: 13. This CDR3 region has 15 residues. In germline, CDR1 is MNHEY, CDR2 SMNVEV (reference sequence). The DNA of the CDR3 is TGTGCCAGCAGCCGAAATCTCAGGGGGCGTGGTGGCTACACCTTC. Protein sequence: CASSRNLRGRGGYTF.

This chain links TRBV12-1 with TRBJ2-7; the table's TRBD1 call for D was not verified on the DNA. TRBV12-1 is marked as a pseudogene. CDR3 length equals 14 residues. Written as DNA, the CDR3 is TGTGCCAGCAGCTCGAGACAGGGCTCCTACGAGCAGTACGTC. As protein: CASSSRQGSYEQYV.

This clone has more than one count but fewer than ten. This chain joins TRBV2 and TRBJ1-6, with 9 bases that match TRBD1. Losses at the gene ends were 0 bases for V and 10 bases for J; bases not matched to a gene: 4. Germline V gene data show CDR1 as SNHLY and CDR2 as FYNNEI. This CDR3 is built from 15 residues. The CDR3: CASSEATGGGSPLHF. The DNA of the CDR3 is TGTGCCAGCAGTGAAGCGACAGGGGGAGGCTCACCCCTCCACTTT.

The genes are TRBV6-5 and TRBJ1-2, with D possibly TRBD1 on 5 matching bases. There are 11 residues in the CDR3. With 7 bases removed from V and 8 bases from J, the gap between germline ends came to 11 bases. Germline CDR1 and CDR2: MNHEY and SVGAGI. The CDR3 region is CASNGGGGYTF. The CDR3 DNA is TGTGCCAGCAACGGGGGTGGAGGCTACACCTTC.

CDR3 in amino acids: CAVVRDRVATNEKLFF. As DNA, the CDR3 is TGTGCTGTTGTCAGGGATCGAGTCGCAACTAATGAAAAACTGTTTTTT. This chain links TRBV2 with TRBJ1-4; tentatively, D is TRBD1 (5 bases). The CDR3 totals 16 residues. The germline CDR1 and CDR2 sequences are SNHLY and FYNNEI.